The clone carrying this T cell receptor beta chain was observed at least ten times. Antigen: not known. This record belongs to a study of T cells in Graves' hyperthyroidism and ophthalmopathy. Notes on the study in general: The model anticipated ophthalmopathy a median approximately six months pre-onset.

Germline V gene data show CDR1 as SNHLY and CDR2 as FYNNEI. This CDR3 has 14 residues. Trimming removed 1 base from V and 4 bases from J; junction bases left unmatched: 2. Amplified TCR beta CDR3 regions came from RNA transcripts. An initial round of RT-PCR targeting the TCR CDR3 relied on the HTBI primer set. MiXCR, run by TCRdb on the multiplex PCR reads, gives a single entry per CDR3 protein. Here the sample spans about 660,000 distinct CDR3 sequences, 45% being singletons. The clonotype originates from an adult man with Graves' disease, either hyperthyroidism or ophthalmopathy (not recorded which). V and J are TRBV2 and TRBJ2-5; 8 nucleotides align to TRBD2. The sequencing input was peripheral blood or thyroid tissue (not recorded which). The CDR3 DNA follows: TGTGCCAGCAGTGAAGTGGCGGGGGGAGAGACCCAGTACTTC. Translating gives CASSEVAGGETQYF.